This T cell receptor beta chain was obtained from a study of T cell changes during pregnancy in multiple sclerosis. CDR3 length: 15 residues. Germline V lookup: CDR1 SGHVS, CDR2 FNYEAQ. V gave up 2 bases and J gave up 0 bases, with 8 bases separating them. TCRdb's copy holds only in-frame clones and misses some; the assay was immunoSEQ multiplex PCR. The sample carries around 100,000 clones, roughly 90% recorded once. The sequence derives from a female donor with multiple sclerosis, enrolled in a pregnancy study. This specimen was peripheral blood, taken after pregnancy. The J gene is TRBJ1-3, the V gene TRBV7-6; D is unresolved. CDR3 region: CASSLWADSGNTIYF. The CDR3 region has the DNA TGTGCCAGCAGCTTATGGGCAGACTCTGGAAACACCATATATTTT.